This T cell receptor beta chain derives from a study of control samples from healthy donors and cancer patients. TCRdb keeps only in-frame clones here, not all; method: immunoSEQ multiplex PCR. The sample has about 130,000 clones; approximately 92% are singletons. This CDR3 region has 15 residues. In germline, CDR1 is SGHNT, CDR2 YYREEE (reference sequence). V dropped 4 bases and J dropped 0 bases, with 11 bases sitting between them. Material: PBMCs. This chain joins TRBV5-4 and TRBJ1-3; tentatively, D is TRBD1 (6 bases). This TCR was sampled from a man older than 75 with head and neck cancer. The CDR3, as DNA: TGTGCCAGCAGCCCTGGACAGTCCTCTGGAAACACCATATATTTT. Protein sequence: CASSPGQSSGNTIYF.